The next 4 T cell receptor beta chains were all read from a single sample in a study of shared clonotypes between healthy human individuals (dated by TCRdb to 2018 to 2020). The protocol used for the library was the immunoSEQ multiplex PCR assay. TCRdb limited this immuneACCESS table to in-frame rearrangements with V and J called. A share of clones is missing; checked studies link under half to unresolved V genes, and the rest is unexplained. This sample has roughly 1,000,000 clones in its table, and approximately 80% of those were observed once. Roughly 0.57% of the sample goes to the ten largest clones. Sample: memory CD4+ T cells from PBMCs. The cell subset or site label for this specimen denotes: CD45RA-negative fraction. The receptors stem from a young man in good health. Some clones in this sample may be carry-over from other donors' samples.

DNA of the CDR3: TGTGCCAGCAGTTCCACCCCCAGATTGAGGACCTACGAGCAGTACTTC. This sequence encodes CASSSTPRLRTYEQYF. The chain couples TRBV6-5 to TRBJ2-7; D not resolved. This CDR3 region has 16 residues. V lost 4 bases, J lost 2 bases, and 18 bases lay in between. The germline gives CDR1 MNHEY, CDR2 SVGAGI.

This rearrangement joins TRBV5-1 to TRBJ2-2; D call uncertain. Germline values: CDR1 SGHRS, CDR2 YFSETQ. This CDR3 is 15 amino acids long. V was pared by 4 bases and J by 1 base, with 11 bases between. The CDR3: CASSRIAGNTGELFF. For the CDR3, the DNA is TGCGCCAGCAGCCGAATCGCAGGGAACACCGGGGAGCTGTTTTTT.

As for this clone: Other DNA sequences in this sample translate to the same CDR3. The chain carries TRBV28 and TRBJ2-7, with D maybe TRBD2 (5 bases). The CDR3 is 14 amino acids. Trimming removed 1 base from V and 2 bases from J, with 9 bases in between. Germline CDR1 is MDHEN and CDR2 is SYDVKM. The CDR3 sequence is CASSLYRGTYEQYF. CDR3 nucleotide sequence: TGTGCCAGCAGTTTATACCGGGGTACCTACGAGCAGTACTTC.

This clone occurred once. V gene TRBV7-2 combines with J gene TRBJ2-7; D perhaps matches TRBD1 (6 bases). The germline CDR1 and CDR2 sequences are SGHTA and FQGNSA. The V and J ends lost 4 bases and 0 bases respectively, with 13 bases between them. This CDR3 is 15 amino acids long. This chain's CDR3 is CASSYGTPNSYEQYF. CDR3 coding DNA: TGTGCCAGCAGCTACGGGACACCCAACTCCTACGAGCAGTACTTC.